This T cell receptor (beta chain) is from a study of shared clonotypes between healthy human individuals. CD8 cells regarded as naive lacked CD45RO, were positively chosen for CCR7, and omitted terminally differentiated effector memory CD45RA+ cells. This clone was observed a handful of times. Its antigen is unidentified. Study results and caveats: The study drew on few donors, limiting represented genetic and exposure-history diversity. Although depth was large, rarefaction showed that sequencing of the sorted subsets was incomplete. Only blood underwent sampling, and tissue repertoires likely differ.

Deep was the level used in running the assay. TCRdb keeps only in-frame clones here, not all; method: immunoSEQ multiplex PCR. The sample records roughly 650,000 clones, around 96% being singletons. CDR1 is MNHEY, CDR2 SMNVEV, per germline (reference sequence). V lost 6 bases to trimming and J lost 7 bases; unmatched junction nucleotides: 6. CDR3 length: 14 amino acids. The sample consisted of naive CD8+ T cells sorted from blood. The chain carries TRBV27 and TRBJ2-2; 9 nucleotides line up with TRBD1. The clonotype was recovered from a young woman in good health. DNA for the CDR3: TGTGCCAGCAGCTTAGGACAGGGGATCGGGGAGCTGTTTTTT. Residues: CASSLGQGIGELFF.